This T cell receptor (beta chain) was recorded in a study of post-analysis software for immune sequencing data (dated by TCRdb to the mid-2010s). For context, the study as a whole: Recorded disease courses included relapsing-remitting, secondary progressive and progressive-relapsing multiple sclerosis, with some patients lacking subtype annotation. The patient repertoires were compared against more than 10 previously published healthy control repertoires obtained from donors aged 6 to 25 years. A subset of samples was prepared in parallel using single-end sample barcoding, then pooled and co-amplified after Illumina adapter ligation. Overall study results and their limits: Compared with controls, multiple sclerosis patients had significantly lower normalized Chao1 diversity, a finding suggesting substantial peripheral T-cell clonal expansion. Direct clustering with F measure showed strong co-clustering of samples prepared in the same batch, prompting a batch-effect correction. The multiple sclerosis patient group was slightly younger than the control group. Several TRBV segments, including TRBV5-6, TRBV5-1 and TRBV20-1, were significantly more frequent in patients than controls.

Preparation of the library involved PCR. TCRdb shows the sequencer as Illumina HiSeq 2500. To reduce PCR and sequencing biases, unique molecular identifiers were incorporated into the TCR beta cDNA libraries. Per 1 to 10 million input T cells, approximately 500,000 cDNA molecules were obtained, such that each molecule approximated one T cell. Patient libraries were prepared and sequenced with the same protocol used for the earlier healthy control dataset. Within a given batch, samples were prepared together, multiplexed and sequenced on the same HiSeq lane. Per the source publication's procedure: MIGEC was used to process the raw barcoded reads, and molecular identifier groups with only a single read were discarded before consensus assembly and CDR3 extraction. VDJtools was used for post-analysis of the clonotype tables, with diversity normalized by down-sampling every dataset to the smallest sample size. Repertoire overlap clustering matched CDR3 amino acid but not nucleotide sequences to correct batch-related cross-sample contamination. The public sequencing data were trimmed at Q25 with fastp and processed into clonotypes with MiXCR by TCRdb, which kept only in-frame beta chains. For every CDR3 protein sequence, its rows merge into one entry that carries the most common genes and DNA. These V and J calls derive from TCRdb rather than the authors' analysis. Within this sample are 750,000 to 950,000 distinct CDR3 sequences, with about 50% of them counted one time only. The ten top clones hold about 4.8% of the sample.

TCR beta repertoires were profiled from peripheral blood of some 13 young patients with multiple sclerosis to demonstrate the VDJtools post-analysis software. The multiple sclerosis patients were children and adolescents ranging in age from about 6 to 17 years. Comment on this clonotype: Its recognized antigen is unknown. No base-level quality is on record; no much larger clone is a single base apart.

The CDR3, cysteine through phenylalanine, is 13 amino acids long. The kept DNA is CDR3 alone, 39 bases in frame from the first base. In the germline V gene, CDR1 corresponds to MGHDK and CDR2 to SYGVNS. At the junction V is shortened by 3 bases and J by 1 base, with 7 bases in between. The receptor comes from a girl aged 10 to 17 with multiple sclerosis. The source material was blood. The sequence is built from TRBV25-1 and TRBJ2-7; the best D guess is TRBD1, with 5 bases matching. The DNA sequence is as follows: TGTGCCAGCAGTGATACAGGATCCTACGAGCAGTACTTC. Its translation is CASSDTGSYEQYF.